The present T cell receptor beta chain was sequenced within a study of T-cell reconstitution after alpha-beta-depleted transplantation in children. For TCRbeta, the library was prepared with unique molecular identifiers. Using its own MiXCR run on the PCR reads, TCRdb lists one record per CDR3 protein. This table holds fewer than 750,000 distinct CDR3 sequences, approximately 30% found once. Trimming took 6 bases from V and 5 from J, leaving 8 bases between them. Germline CDR1 and CDR2: SGHAT and FQNNGV. This CDR3 is 12 amino acids long. The chain employs TRBV11-2 and TRBJ2-1; D gene unclear. Sample: PBMCs, taken before TCRalphabeta/CD19-depleted stem cell transplant. The clonotype comes from a boy in the first two years of life with Wiskott-Aldrich syndrome, due to receive a stem cell transplant. The CDR3 region has the DNA TGTGCCAGCAGGTTAACGGACAATGAGCAGTTCTTC. Translation: CASRLTDNEQFF.